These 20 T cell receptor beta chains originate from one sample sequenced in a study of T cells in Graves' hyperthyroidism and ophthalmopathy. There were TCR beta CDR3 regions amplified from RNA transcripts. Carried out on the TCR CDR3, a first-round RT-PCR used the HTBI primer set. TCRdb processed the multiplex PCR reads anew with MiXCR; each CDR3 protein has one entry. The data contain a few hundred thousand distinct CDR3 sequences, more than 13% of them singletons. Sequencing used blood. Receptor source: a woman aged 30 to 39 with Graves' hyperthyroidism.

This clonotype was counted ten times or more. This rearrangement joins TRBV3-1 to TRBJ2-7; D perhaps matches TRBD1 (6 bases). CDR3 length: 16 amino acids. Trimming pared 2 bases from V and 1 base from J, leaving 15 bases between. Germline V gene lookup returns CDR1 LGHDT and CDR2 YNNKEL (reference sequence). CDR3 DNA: TGTGCCAGCAGCCAAATTCCGGGAAGGGGGTCCTACGAGCAGTACTTC. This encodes CASSQIPGRGSYEQYF.

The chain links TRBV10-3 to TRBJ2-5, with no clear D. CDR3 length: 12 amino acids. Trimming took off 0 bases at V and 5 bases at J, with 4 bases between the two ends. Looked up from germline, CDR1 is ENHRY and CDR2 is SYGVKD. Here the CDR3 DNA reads TGTGCCATCAGTGAGTCTTTGGAGACCCAGTACTTC. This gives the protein CAISESLETQYF.

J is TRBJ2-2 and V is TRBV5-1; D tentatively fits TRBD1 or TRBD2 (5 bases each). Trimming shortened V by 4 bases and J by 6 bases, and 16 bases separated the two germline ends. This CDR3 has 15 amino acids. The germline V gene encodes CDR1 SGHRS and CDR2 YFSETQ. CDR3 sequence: CASSAGASTAGELFF. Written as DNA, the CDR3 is TGCGCCAGCAGCGCCGGGGCCTCCACGGCCGGGGAGCTGTTTTTT.

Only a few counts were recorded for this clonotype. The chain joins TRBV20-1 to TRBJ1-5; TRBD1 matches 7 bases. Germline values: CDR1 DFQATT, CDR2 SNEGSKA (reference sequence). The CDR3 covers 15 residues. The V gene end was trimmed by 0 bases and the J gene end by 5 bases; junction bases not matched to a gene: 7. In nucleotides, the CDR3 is TGCAGTGCTAGAGAGACGAAGGACAGGCATCAGCCCCAGCATTTT. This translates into CSARETKDRHQPQHF.

CDR3 sequence reads: CASGFGRQPQHF. The DNA for the CDR3 is TGTGCCAGCGGGTTCGGTCGGCAGCCCCAGCATTTT. The genes are TRBV6-1 and TRBJ1-5, with D hard to call. Germline CDR1 and CDR2: MNHNS and SASEGT. The length of the CDR3 is 12 residues. Deletions cut 8 bases from V and 7 bases from J, with 12 bases between.

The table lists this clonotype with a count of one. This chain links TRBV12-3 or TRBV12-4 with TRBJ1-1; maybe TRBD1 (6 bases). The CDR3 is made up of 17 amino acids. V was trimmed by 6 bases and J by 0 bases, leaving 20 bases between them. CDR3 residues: CASSPEVGGFMNTEAFF. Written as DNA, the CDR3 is TGTGCCAGCAGCCCTGAGGTTGGGGGCTTCATGAACACTGAAGCTTTCTTT.

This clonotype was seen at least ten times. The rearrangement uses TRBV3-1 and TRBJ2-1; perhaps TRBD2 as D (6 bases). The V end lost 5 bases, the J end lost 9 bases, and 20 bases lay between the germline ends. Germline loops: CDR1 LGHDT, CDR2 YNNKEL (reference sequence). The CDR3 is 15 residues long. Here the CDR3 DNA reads TGTGCCAGCAGCAAACCGGGACTCCACTACGCTGAGCAGTTCTTC. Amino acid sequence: CASSKPGLHYAEQFF.

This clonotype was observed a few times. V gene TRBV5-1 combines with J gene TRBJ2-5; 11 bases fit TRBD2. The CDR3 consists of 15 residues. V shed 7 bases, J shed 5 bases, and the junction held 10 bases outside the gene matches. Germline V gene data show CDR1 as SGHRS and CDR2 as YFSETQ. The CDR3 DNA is TGCGCCAGCGGCGGTCAACTAGCGGGAGTGGAGACCCAGTACTTC. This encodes CASGGQLAGVETQYF.

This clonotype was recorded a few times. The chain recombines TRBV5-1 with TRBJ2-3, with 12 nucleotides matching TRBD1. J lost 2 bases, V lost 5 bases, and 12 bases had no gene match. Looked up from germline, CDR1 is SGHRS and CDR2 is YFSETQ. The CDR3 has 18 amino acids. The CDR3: CASSLRDRGHRTTDTQYF. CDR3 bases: TGCGCCAGCAGTTTGCGGGACAGGGGGCACCGGACCACAGATACGCAGTATTTT.

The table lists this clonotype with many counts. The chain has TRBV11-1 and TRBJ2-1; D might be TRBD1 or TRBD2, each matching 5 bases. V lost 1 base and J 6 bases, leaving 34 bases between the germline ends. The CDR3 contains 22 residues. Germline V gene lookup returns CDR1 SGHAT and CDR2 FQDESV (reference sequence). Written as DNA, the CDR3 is TGTGCCAGCAGCTTAGTAATTGGGGGTGCGGGCCCCCTAGCCTCGACTGGCAATGAGCAGTTCTTC. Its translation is CASSLVIGGAGPLASTGNEQFF.

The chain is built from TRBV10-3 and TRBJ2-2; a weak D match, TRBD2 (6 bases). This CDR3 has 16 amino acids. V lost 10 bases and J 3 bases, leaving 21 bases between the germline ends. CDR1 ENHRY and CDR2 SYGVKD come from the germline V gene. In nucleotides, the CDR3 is TGTGCCACAGTGGTGTTTTCGGGGGAGGACACCGGGGAGCTGTTTTTT. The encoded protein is CATVVFSGEDTGELFF.

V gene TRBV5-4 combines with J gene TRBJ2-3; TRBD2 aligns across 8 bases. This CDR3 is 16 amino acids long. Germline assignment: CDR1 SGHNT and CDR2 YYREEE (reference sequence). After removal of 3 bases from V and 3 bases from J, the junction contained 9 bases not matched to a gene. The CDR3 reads CASSYKAGEGTDTQYF. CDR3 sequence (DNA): TGTGCCAGCAGCTATAAAGCGGGAGAGGGGACAGATACGCAGTATTTT.

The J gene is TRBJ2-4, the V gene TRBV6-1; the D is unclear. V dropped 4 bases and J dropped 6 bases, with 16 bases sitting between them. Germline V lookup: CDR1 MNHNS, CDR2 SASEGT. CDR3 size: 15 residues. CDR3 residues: CASSAGPFRGNIQYF. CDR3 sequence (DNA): TGTGCCAGCAGTGCCGGACCTTTTAGAGGAAACATTCAGTACTTC.

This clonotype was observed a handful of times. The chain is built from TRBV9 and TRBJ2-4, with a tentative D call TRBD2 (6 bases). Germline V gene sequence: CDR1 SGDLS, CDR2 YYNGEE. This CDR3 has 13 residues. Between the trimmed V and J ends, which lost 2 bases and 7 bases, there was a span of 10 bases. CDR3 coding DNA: TGTGCCAGCAGCGTGACGGCGGGGAACATTCAGTACTTC. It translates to CASSVTAGNIQYF. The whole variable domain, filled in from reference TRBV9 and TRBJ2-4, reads DSGVTQTPKHLITATGQRVTLRCSPRSGDLSVYWYQQSLDQGLQFLIQYYNGEERAKGNILERFSAQQFPDLHSELNLSSLELGDSALYFCASSVTAGNIQYFGAGTRLSVL.

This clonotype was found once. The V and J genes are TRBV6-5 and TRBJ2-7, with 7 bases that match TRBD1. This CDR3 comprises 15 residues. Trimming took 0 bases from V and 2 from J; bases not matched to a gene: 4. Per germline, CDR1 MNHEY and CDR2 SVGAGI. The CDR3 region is CASSYSPGGTYEQYF. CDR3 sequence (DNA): TGTGCCAGCAGTTACTCTCCAGGGGGTACCTACGAGCAGTACTTC.

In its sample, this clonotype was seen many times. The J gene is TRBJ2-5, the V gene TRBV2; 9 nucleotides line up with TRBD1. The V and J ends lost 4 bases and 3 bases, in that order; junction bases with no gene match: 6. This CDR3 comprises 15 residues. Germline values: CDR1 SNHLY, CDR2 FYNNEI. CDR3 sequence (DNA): TGTGCCAGCAGTGGACAGGGGGAGCGTGAAGAGACCCAGTACTTC. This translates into CASSGQGEREETQYF.

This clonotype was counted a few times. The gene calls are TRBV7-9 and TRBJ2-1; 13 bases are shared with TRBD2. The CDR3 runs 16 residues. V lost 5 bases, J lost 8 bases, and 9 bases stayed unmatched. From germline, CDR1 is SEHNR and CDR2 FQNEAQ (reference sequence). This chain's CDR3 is CASSPIGTSGTYEQFF. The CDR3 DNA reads TGTGCCAGCAGCCCCATCGGGACTAGCGGGACATATGAGCAGTTCTTC.

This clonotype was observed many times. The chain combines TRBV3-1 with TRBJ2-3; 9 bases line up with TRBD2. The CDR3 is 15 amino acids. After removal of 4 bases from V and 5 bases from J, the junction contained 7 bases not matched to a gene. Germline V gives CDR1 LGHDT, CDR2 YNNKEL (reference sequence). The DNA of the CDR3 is TGTGCCAGCAGCCCACTCGCGGGAGGGCTAGATACGCAGTATTTT. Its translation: CASSPLAGGLDTQYF.

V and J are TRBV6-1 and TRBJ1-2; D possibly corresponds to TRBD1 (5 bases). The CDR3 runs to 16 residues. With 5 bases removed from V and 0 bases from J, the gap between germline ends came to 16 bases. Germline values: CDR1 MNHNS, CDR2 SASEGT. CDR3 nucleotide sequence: TGTGCCAGCAGTCGTACTCAGGGCATTCCTAACTATGGCTACACCTTC. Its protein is CASSRTQGIPNYGYTF.

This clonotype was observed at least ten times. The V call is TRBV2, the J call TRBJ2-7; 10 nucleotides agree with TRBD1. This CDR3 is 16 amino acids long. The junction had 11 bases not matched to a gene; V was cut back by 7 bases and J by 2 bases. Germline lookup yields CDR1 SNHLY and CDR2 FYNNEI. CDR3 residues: CASTWVPGQGTYEQYF. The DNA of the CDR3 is TGTGCCAGCACCTGGGTCCCGGGACAGGGGACCTACGAGCAGTACTTC.